Below, one TCR beta chain is given with its context. Its binding antigen is unknown. A read error may be the cause here, since a much bigger clone is one base away. The data were taken from a study of T cell repertoires in cytomegalovirus infection (dated by TCRdb to between 2017 and 2020). Concerning the study at large: The HLA type of each donor mattered for the analysis, because public TCR beta signatures pointed to carriage of CMV infection along with the matching HLA type. Results the study describes overall, beyond this receptor: In both this cohort and an independent cohort of 352 donors, the cumulative frequency of public TCR beta family members distinguished carriers of CMV infection plus the relevant HLA type. The ex vivo response was dominated by HLA-C-restricted CMV-specific TCR beta clonotypes, which also provided the single most frequent clonotype in two of eight donors.

The run used an Illumina HiSeq 1500. Clones were called with MiXCR by TCRdb after fastp trimmed the public reads at Q25, and only in-frame beta chains were retained. Each CDR3 protein appears once, grouped with its most common genes and DNA. In all, the sample holds about 450,000 distinct CDR3 sequences, and approximately 31% of those were seen once. The ten largest clones represent around 15% of the sample. CDR3 length: 15 amino acids, cysteine to phenylalanine. Of all the DNA, just the CDR3 is kept, 45 bases in frame from base 1. As encoded in the germline V gene, CDR1 is SGHVS while CDR2 is FNYEAQ.

This clonotype was sampled from a human donor in good health (CMV status not recorded). Some clones in this sample may be carry-over from other donors' samples. Sequencing was done on a sample of PBMCs. Recombination joined TRBV7-6 with TRBJ2-2, with TRBD2 as a weak D call on 6 bases. The CDR3 amino acid sequence is: CASTRISGGTVELFF. The base sequence is TGTGCCAGCACCCGCATTAGCGGCGGCACCGTGGAGCTGTTTTTT.